These 22 T cell receptor beta chains originate from one sample sequenced in a study of blood T cell repertoires in COVID-19. The repertoire was sequenced with immunoSEQ multiplex PCR; TCRdb's copy has only in-frame clones and lacks some. The sample shows about 180,000 clones, approximately 88% of them seen only once. Sequenced material: PBMCs or T cells enriched from blood (not recorded which). The receptors come from a woman aged 18 to 35 who had recovered from COVID-19.

The V and J genes are TRBV29-1 and TRBJ1-2, with D unresolved. The CDR3 has 13 amino acids. Germline V lookup: CDR1 SQVTM, CDR2 ANQGSEA. V was shortened by 2 bases and J by 8 bases, with 15 bases between the two germline ends. CDR3 nucleotide sequence: TGCAGCGTTGAATGGACTGGGGAAGGGGGCTACACCTTC. It yields the protein CSVEWTGEGGYTF.

The chain carries TRBV7-2 and TRBJ2-2; 11 nucleotides line up with TRBD2. Per the germline V gene, CDR1 is SGHTA and CDR2 is FQGNSA. This CDR3 is 18 amino acids long. V gave up 5 bases and J gave up 0 bases; unmatched junction bases: 8. CDR3: CASSATRLAGTNTGELFF. The CDR3 nucleotides are TGTGCCAGCAGCGCGACCCGACTAGCGGGGACGAACACCGGGGAGCTGTTTTTT.

V and J are TRBV5-1 and TRBJ1-1; TRBD1 matches 8 bases. There are 15 residues in the CDR3. V shed 4 bases and J 1 base; nucleotides not matched to a gene: 6. Germline V CDR1 and CDR2: SGHRS, YFSETQ. CDR3 sequence: CASSALQGGNTEAFF. The CDR3 nucleotides are TGCGCCAGCAGCGCCTTACAGGGGGGGAACACTGAAGCTTTCTTT.

The chain joins TRBV6-5 to TRBJ2-5; 7 nucleotides line up with TRBD1. Germline trimming cut 8 bases from V and 5 bases from J; bases unmatched to any gene: 8. CDR1 and CDR2 (germline): MNHEY, SVGAGI. This CDR3 region has 13 residues. For the CDR3, the DNA is TGTGCCAGCGGCCAACAGGGGTGGGAGACCCAGTACTTC. Translating it yields CASGQQGWETQYF.

The rearrangement uses TRBV19 and TRBJ2-7, with 12 bases that match TRBD2. Germline lookup yields CDR1 LNHDA and CDR2 SQIVND (reference sequence). The CDR3 spans 15 residues. Trimming cost V 4 bases and J 1 base; bases outside gene matches: 2. This chain's CDR3 is CASSTLAGGSYEQYF. In DNA, the CDR3 is TGTGCCAGTAGTACACTAGCGGGAGGTTCCTACGAGCAGTACTTC. Filled out from reference TRBV19 and TRBJ2-7, the complete variable domain reads DGGITQSPKYLFRKEGQNVTLSCEQNLNHDAMYWYRQDPGQGLRLIYYSQIVNDFQKGDIAEGYSVSREKKESFPLTVTSAQKNPTAFYLCASSTLAGGSYEQYFGPGTRLTVT.

This chain joins TRBV5-4 and TRBJ1-2, with 9 bases aligning to TRBD1. After removal of 5 bases from V and 4 bases from J, the junction contained 9 bases not matched to a gene. The CDR3 spans 15 residues. Germline-derived CDR1 and CDR2 are SGHNT and YYREEE (reference sequence). CDR3 in amino acids: CASRHTRDRVYGYTF. DNA for the CDR3: TGTGCCAGCAGGCATACCCGGGACAGGGTCTATGGCTACACCTTC.

The J gene is TRBJ2-7, the V gene TRBV28; TRBD2 matches 9 bases. This CDR3 is 15 amino acids long. The V gene end was trimmed by 3 bases and the J gene end by 4 bases; junction bases not matched to a gene: 7. Germline V lookup: CDR1 MDHEN, CDR2 SYDVKM. CDR3 protein: CASSFTAGGPYEQYF. CDR3 nucleotide sequence: TGTGCCAGCAGTTTCACCGCGGGGGGGCCTTACGAGCAGTACTTC.

V gene TRBV6-1 combines with J gene TRBJ1-2; possibly TRBD1 for D (6 bases). Germline CDR1 is MNHNS and CDR2 is SASEGT. The CDR3 is 15 residues long. The V end lost 4 bases, the J end lost 1 base, and 13 bases lay between the germline ends. The CDR3 coding sequence is TGTGCCAGCAGTGGAGCCGGGACAAGTAACTATGGCTACACCTTC. Protein sequence: CASSGAGTSNYGYTF.

The J gene is TRBJ2-7, the V gene TRBV4-1; the match to TRBD2 covers 11 bases. Germline trimming cut 4 bases from V and 3 bases from J; bases unmatched to any gene: 2. CDR3 length: 14 amino acids. CDR1 MGHRA and CDR2 YSYEKL come from the germline V gene. CDR3 protein: CASSRGLAGYEQYF. In DNA, the CDR3 is TGCGCCAGCAGCCGAGGACTAGCGGGCTACGAGCAGTACTTC.

This clone was picked up one time. The rearrangement uses TRBV21-1 and TRBJ2-1; the table's D call of TRBD2 was not tested on the DNA. TRBV21-1 is labeled a pseudogene. The CDR3 consists of 16 residues. CDR3 in amino acids: CASSKALPTSGNEQFF. CDR3 in DNA: TGTGCCAGCAGCAAAGCCCTGCCGACTAGCGGGAATGAGCAGTTCTTC.

In the case of this clone: A much more abundant neighbour one base away suggests this may be a read error. The chain carries TRBV9 and TRBJ2-3; TRBD2 agrees at 11 bases. Per germline, CDR1 SGDLS and CDR2 YYNGEE. The junction had 1 base not matched to a gene; V was cut back by 3 bases and J by 4 bases. The CDR3 sequence is 14 residues long. CDR3 protein: CASSEGLAADTQYF. CDR3 in DNA: TGTGCCAGCAGCGAGGGACTAGCGGCAGATACGCAGTATTTT.

This chain links TRBV19 with TRBJ2-1; 9 bases are shared with TRBD1. Losses at the gene ends were 1 base for V and 5 bases for J; bases not matched to a gene: 6. In germline, CDR1 is LNHDA, CDR2 SQIVND (reference sequence). The CDR3 is 16 amino acids. The CDR3 region is CASSIVATGGNNEQFF. The CDR3 DNA reads TGTGCCAGTAGTATAGTGGCGACAGGGGGTAACAATGAGCAGTTCTTC.

This rearrangement joins TRBV19 to TRBJ1-2; D might be TRBD1 (5 bases). In germline, CDR1 is LNHDA, CDR2 SQIVND (reference sequence). The CDR3 totals 17 residues. V was pared by 1 base and J by 3 bases, with 18 bases between. The CDR3 reads CASSIGPGVSYDYGYTF. CDR3 DNA sequence: TGTGCCAGTAGTATAGGTCCGGGGGTCTCTTACGACTATGGCTACACCTTC.

The rearrangement joins TRBV2 to TRBJ1-3, with D possibly TRBD1 on 6 matching bases. The germline V and J ends were trimmed by 7 bases and 8 bases, with 18 bases remaining between them. CDR1 and CDR2 (germline): SNHLY, FYNNEI. The CDR3 length is 14 residues. CDR3 sequence reads: CASTIQQGVYTIYF. The CDR3 DNA reads TGTGCCAGCACAATCCAACAGGGTGTATACACCATATATTTT.

This clone was counted only a few times. The sample holds other DNA sequences that translate to the same CDR3. The chain recombines TRBV2 with TRBJ2-7, with unresolved D. Trimming stripped 3 bases from V and 3 bases from J, with 3 bases between. The CDR3 runs 11 residues. CDR1 SNHLY and CDR2 FYNNEI come from the germline V gene. CDR3 residues: CASSDNYEQYF. The CDR3 region has the DNA TGTGCCAGCAGTGACAACTACGAGCAGTACTTC.

The chain recombines TRBV10-2 with TRBJ2-3, with D possibly TRBD2 on 7 matching bases. CDR3 size: 15 residues. V was trimmed by 6 bases and J by 0 bases, leaving 13 bases between them. Germline V gene data show CDR1 as WSHSY and CDR2 as SAAADI. CDR3 region: CASRGGGFSTDTQYF. In DNA, the CDR3 is TGCGCCAGCAGAGGCGGGGGCTTTAGCACAGATACGCAGTATTTT.

This chain joins TRBV6-4 and TRBJ1-1; 7 bases are a match to TRBD1. CDR1 is MRHNA and CDR2 is SNTAGT in the germline V gene. The CDR3 is made up of 13 amino acids. The ends lost 3 bases at V and 4 bases at J; junction bases unmatched: 2. The CDR3 protein is CASSEAGGTEAFF. CDR3 bases: TGTGCCAGCAGTGAGGCAGGGGGCACTGAAGCTTTCTTT.

This rearrangement joins TRBV10-2 to TRBJ1-1; tentatively, D is TRBD1 (5 bases). V was pared by 2 bases and J by 10 bases, with 17 bases between. This CDR3 spans 14 amino acids. The V gene's germline CDR1 is WSHSY and CDR2 SAAADI. The CDR3 spells CASSEASGRQGAFF. CDR3 sequence (DNA): TGCGCCAGCAGTGAGGCCTCAGGAAGGCAGGGAGCTTTCTTT.

The chain couples TRBV28 to TRBJ1-1, with 8 bases lining up with TRBD1. Germline loops: CDR1 MDHEN, CDR2 SYDVKM. This CDR3 spans 17 amino acids. The J segment lost 1 base and the V segment lost 5 bases, leaving 12 bases of the junction unmatched. As DNA, the CDR3 is TGTGCCAGCAGTAATGCGCTCAGGGGGCGCCCGAACACTGAAGCTTTCTTT. Protein sequence: CASSNALRGRPNTEAFF.

The J gene is TRBJ1-1, the V gene TRBV7-3; D perhaps matches TRBD1 (6 bases). Per the germline V gene, CDR1 is SGHTA and CDR2 is FQGTGA. V lost 2 bases and J lost 11, with 15 bases in between. The CDR3 spans 13 residues. This chain's CDR3 is CASSLSSQGMAFF. The CDR3 DNA sequence: TGTGCCAGCAGCTTATCATCTCAGGGGATGGCTTTCTTT.

The chain is built from TRBV19 and TRBJ2-1; the D gene is possibly TRBD2 (6 bases). The CDR3 loop spans 13 amino acids. Trimming took 6 bases from V and 6 from J, leaving 12 bases between them. Germline assignment: CDR1 LNHDA and CDR2 SQIVND (reference sequence). The CDR3 loop reads CASSSIGGNEQFF. The CDR3 coding sequence is TGTGCCAGTAGCTCGATCGGGGGCAATGAGCAGTTCTTC. The entire variable domain, with the rest obtained from reference TRBV19 and TRBJ2-1, is as follows: DGGITQSPKYLFRKEGQNVTLSCEQNLNHDAMYWYRQDPGQGLRLIYYSQIVNDFQKGDIAEGYSVSREKKESFPLTVTSAQKNPTAFYLCASSSIGGNEQFFGPGTRLTVL.

The J gene is TRBJ1-4, the V gene TRBV28; D not resolved. Germline values: CDR1 MDHEN, CDR2 SYDVKM. The CDR3 has 12 amino acids. Trimming cost V 11 bases and J 7 bases, with 14 bases left between them. CDR3 amino acids: CAVVGLGEKLFF. For the CDR3, the DNA is TGTGCCGTCGTTGGGCTTGGTGAAAAACTGTTTTTT.